This TCR beta chain stems from a study of monozygotic twins with inflammatory bowel disease. With the 5' RACE reads reprocessed, TCRdb shows one record per CDR3 protein and no DNA. Its table records about 300,000 distinct CDR3 sequences. Germline V gives CDR1 SGHRS, CDR2 YFSETQ. The CDR3 runs 17 residues. Study-level findings and limits: Telling different T cell subtypes apart from each other was not possible. With inverse Simpson as the measure, TCRbeta diversity was lower in IBD patients than in healthy co-twins.

A remark on this clonotype: Its cognate antigen is unknown.

Sequenced material: blood. The V and J genes are TRBV5-1 and TRBJ2-3; with no DNA, the TCRdb D assignment of TRBD2 cannot be verified. The sequence was obtained from a human donor with ulcerative colitis or Crohn's disease, or a healthy co-twin of an affected twin (not recorded which). CDR3 region: CASSLGRTSEYTDTQYF.